This T cell receptor (beta chain) is drawn from a study of blood T cell repertoires in COVID-19 (dated by TCRdb to about 2020). About the study as a whole: Samples covering the acute and convalescent phases of COVID-19 were provided by collaborators in the United States, Italy and Spain. A de-identified subject ID, COVID-19 status, age in years and sex were almost always included in the sample metadata. Samples came from the ongoing ImmuneRACE study (first 160 participants) plus 1,254 subjects from 6 global collaborators. The material from the prospective study consisted of cDNA or gDNA derived from T cells, B-cell-depleted T cells, or PBMCs. Subjects who had been exposed to COVID-19, were actively infected with it, or had recovered from it provided the deeply sampled blood TCRbeta repertoires that made up the dataset. Where HLA class I and class II types were available, the types were taken from metadata supplied by the sample provider, not from assay-based typing. The repertoires were made available in a free public database intended to serve as a resource for research on the immune response to SARS-CoV-2.

Trimming at the junction amounts to 0 bases on V and 5 bases on J, and the germline ends lie 10 bases apart. From its cysteine to its phenylalanine, the CDR3 spans 14 amino acids. The entry retains the CDR3 DNA only, 42 bases that are in frame from base 1. CDR1 and CDR2 are drawn from the germline V gene: LGHNA, YNFKEQ. Notes on this clone: Its antigen remains undetermined. No per-base quality is available; no much larger clone lies one base away.

Collaborating institutions collected whole blood in K2EDTA tubes following their own protocols. For TCRbeta analysis, collaborator samples were shipped as frozen whole blood, as isolated PBMCs, or as DNA extracted from either sample type. Summary of the overall study and its limitations: Clinical and demographic metadata were provided uncurated, with the amount varying by source and participant.

The immunoSEQ Assay, a bias-controlled multiplex PCR, was used to amplify TCRbeta CDR3 regions from genomic DNA. In the authors' own workflow: The number of nucleated cells in each sample was estimated by amplification of reference gene primers within the assay. Sequence reads were collapsed and filtered to measure the absolute abundance of every unique TCRbeta CDR3 rearrangement. For each sample, productive Simpson clonality was calculated by taking the square root of Simpson's diversity index across productive rearrangements. In TCRdb, the immuneACCESS table is reduced to in-frame sequences with V and J assigned. These tables do not hold every clone; where another copy was compared, an unresolved V gene accounts for under half, and the others remain unexplained. V and J calls and clone size are those listed in that table; D and trimming were worked out from the DNA. For this sample the table gives 140,000 to 150,000 clones, of which around 87% were detected only once. Of the sample, around 6.1% falls within the top ten clones.

Here the chain combines TRBV4-2 and TRBJ1-1, with TRBD1 perhaps the D gene, on 5 matching bases. The TCR sequence derives from an older man with acute or convalescent COVID-19. The sample comprised peripheral blood. The CDR3 reads CASSQEGGGTEAFF. The sequenced DNA: TGTGCCAGCAGCCAAGAGGGGGGAGGTACTGAAGCTTTCTTT.